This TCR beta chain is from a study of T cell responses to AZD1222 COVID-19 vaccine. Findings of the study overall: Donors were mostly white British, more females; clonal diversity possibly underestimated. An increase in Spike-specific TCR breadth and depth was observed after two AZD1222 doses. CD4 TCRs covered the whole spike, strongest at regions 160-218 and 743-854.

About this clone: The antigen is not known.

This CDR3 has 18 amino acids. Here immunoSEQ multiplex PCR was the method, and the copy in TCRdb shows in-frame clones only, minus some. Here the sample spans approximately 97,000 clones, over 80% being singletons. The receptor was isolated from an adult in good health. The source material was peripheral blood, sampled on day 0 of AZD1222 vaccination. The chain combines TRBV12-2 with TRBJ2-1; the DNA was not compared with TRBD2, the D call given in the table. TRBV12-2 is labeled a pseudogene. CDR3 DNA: TGTGCAAGTCGCTTAGCCGGGACTAGCAAAGGTACCTACAATGAGCAGTTCTTC. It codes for CASRLAGTSKGTYNEQFF.